Listed below are T cell receptor beta chains from one sample, sequenced in a study of blood T cell repertoires in COVID-19. Clones were read by immunoSEQ multiplex PCR, and TCRdb kept only the in-frame ones, dropping some. This repertoire shows almost 300,000 clones, approximately 86% found once; its top ten account for about 1.2%. The sequenced sample consisted of peripheral blood. The receptor set was obtained from a man between 70 and 80 years old with acute or convalescent COVID-19. Each CDR3 is given with its conserved first and last residue. A D gene is named only where the DNA matches it firmly. Where a row states a size, it is once, few, many or the class of an expanded clone; other rows omit it.

abundance: NA
v_gene: TRBV10-2
d_gene: TRBD1
j_gene: TRBJ2-1
CDR3aa: CASRGGQGSYNEQFF
CDR3nt: TGCGCCAGCAGAGGGGGACAGGGGTCCTACAATGAGCAGTTCTTC

abundance: NA
v_gene: TRBV5-1
d_gene: NA
j_gene: TRBJ2-3
CDR3aa: CASSPSQVGDTQYF
CDR3nt: TGCGCCAGCAGCCCGTCTCAGGTAGGAGATACGCAGTATTTT

abundance: once
v_gene: TRBV5-1
d_gene: NA
j_gene: TRBJ2-3
CDR3aa: CASSLASNRGTDTQYF
CDR3nt: TGCGCCAGCAGCTTGGCCTCAAACAGAGGCACAGATACGCAGTATTTT

abundance: once
v_gene: TRBV3-1/TRBV3-2
d_gene: NA
j_gene: TRBJ2-7
CDR3aa: CASQEGGTRYEQYF
CDR3nt: TGTGCCAGTCAAGAGGGCGGGACGCGATACGAGCAGTACTTC

abundance: NA
v_gene: TRBV4-2
d_gene: TRBD2
j_gene: TRBJ2-2
CDR3aa: CASSQRAGGPNTGELFF
CDR3nt: TGTGCCAGCAGCCAAAGGGCGGGGGGACCGAACACCGGGGAGCTGTTTTTT

abundance: few
v_gene: TRBV4-3
d_gene: NA
j_gene: TRBJ1-3
CDR3aa: CASSQEWRASSGNTIYF
CDR3nt: TGCGCCAGCAGCCAAGAATGGAGGGCTTCCTCTGGAAACACCATATATTTT

abundance: NA
v_gene: TRBV20-1
d_gene: NA
j_gene: TRBJ2-7
CDR3aa: CSASGLLGGRASYEQYF
CDR3nt: TGCAGTGCTAGTGGCCTGTTAGGGGGGAGGGCCTCCTACGAGCAGTACTTC

abundance: NA
v_gene: TRBV3-1/TRBV3-2
d_gene: NA
j_gene: TRBJ2-7
CDR3aa: CASSRLVTRVEQYF
CDR3nt: TGTGCCAGCAGCCGACTGGTTACTAGGGTCGAGCAGTACTTC

abundance: NA
v_gene: TRBV19
d_gene: NA
j_gene: TRBJ1-6
CDR3aa: CASSRGRVTYNSPLHF
CDR3nt: TGTGCCAGTAGCAGGGGACGGGTAACCTATAATTCACCCCTCCACTTT

abundance: NA
v_gene: TRBV5-1
d_gene: NA
j_gene: TRBJ2-3
CDR3aa: CASSLGQGRGDTQYF
CDR3nt: TGCGCCAGCAGCTTGGGGCAGGGTCGAGGAGATACGCAGTATTTT

abundance: NA
v_gene: TRBV25-1
d_gene: NA
j_gene: TRBJ2-3
CDR3aa: CASSHRRGSTDTQYF
CDR3nt: TGTGCCAGCAGCCACCGACGGGGGAGCACAGATACGCAGTATTTT

abundance: NA
v_gene: TRBV27
d_gene: NA
j_gene: TRBJ2-7
CDR3aa: CASSLAAGGYEQYF
CDR3nt: TGTGCCAGCAGTTTGGCAGCCGGGGGCTACGAGCAGTACTTC

abundance: NA
v_gene: TRBV20-1
d_gene: NA
j_gene: TRBJ1-5
CDR3aa: CSASPGGNQPQHF
CDR3nt: TGCAGTGCTAGTCCAGGGGGCAATCAGCCCCAGCATTTT

abundance: few
v_gene: TRBV19
d_gene: TRBD1
j_gene: TRBJ1-5
CDR3aa: CASSRDRVSNQPQHF
CDR3nt: TGTGCCAGTAGCCGGGACAGGGTTAGCAATCAGCCCCAGCATTTT

abundance: NA
v_gene: TRBV6-2/TRBV6-3
d_gene: NA
j_gene: TRBJ1-1
CDR3aa: CASSYSQGRLDTEAFF
CDR3nt: TGTGCCAGCAGTTACTCGCAGGGTAGGCTGGACACTGAAGCTTTCTTT

abundance: NA
v_gene: TRBV11-2
d_gene: NA
j_gene: TRBJ1-1
CDR3aa: CASSLVLGGNTEAFF
CDR3nt: TGTGCCAGCAGCTTAGTTTTGGGGGGGAACACTGAAGCTTTCTTT

abundance: NA
v_gene: TRBV4-2
d_gene: NA
j_gene: TRBJ2-2
CDR3aa: CASSAGSANTGELFF
CDR3nt: TGTGCCAGCAGTGCGGGAAGCGCGAACACCGGGGAGCTGTTTTTT

abundance: NA
v_gene: TRBV5-6
d_gene: TRBD1
j_gene: TRBJ2-7
CDR3aa: CASSSLDREYEQYF
CDR3nt: TGTGCCAGCAGCTCCCTGGACAGGGAATACGAGCAGTACTTC

abundance: NA
v_gene: TRBV5-1
d_gene: NA
j_gene: TRBJ2-2
CDR3aa: CASSFAGTGGGELFF
CDR3nt: TGCGCCAGCAGCTTTGCCGGGACTGGGGGCGGGGAGCTGTTTTTT

abundance: NA
v_gene: TRBV5-1
d_gene: TRBD1
j_gene: TRBJ2-1
CDR3aa: CASSLTGDRFIQFF
CDR3nt: TGCGCCAGCAGCCTGACAGGGGACAGATTTATTCAGTTCTTC

abundance: NA
v_gene: TRBV10-3
d_gene: TRBD1
j_gene: TRBJ2-7
CDR3aa: CAIGGTGDEQYF
CDR3nt: TGTGCCATAGGAGGGACAGGGGACGAGCAGTACTTC

abundance: NA
v_gene: TRBV28
d_gene: TRBD1
j_gene: TRBJ1-2
CDR3aa: CASSLVQGANGYTF
CDR3nt: TGTGCCAGCAGTTTAGTCCAGGGGGCAAATGGCTACACCTTC

abundance: NA
v_gene: TRBV28
d_gene: TRBD1
j_gene: TRBJ1-1
CDR3aa: CAGGQLNTEAFF
CDR3nt: TGTGCCGGGGGACAGTTGAACACTGAAGCTTTCTTT